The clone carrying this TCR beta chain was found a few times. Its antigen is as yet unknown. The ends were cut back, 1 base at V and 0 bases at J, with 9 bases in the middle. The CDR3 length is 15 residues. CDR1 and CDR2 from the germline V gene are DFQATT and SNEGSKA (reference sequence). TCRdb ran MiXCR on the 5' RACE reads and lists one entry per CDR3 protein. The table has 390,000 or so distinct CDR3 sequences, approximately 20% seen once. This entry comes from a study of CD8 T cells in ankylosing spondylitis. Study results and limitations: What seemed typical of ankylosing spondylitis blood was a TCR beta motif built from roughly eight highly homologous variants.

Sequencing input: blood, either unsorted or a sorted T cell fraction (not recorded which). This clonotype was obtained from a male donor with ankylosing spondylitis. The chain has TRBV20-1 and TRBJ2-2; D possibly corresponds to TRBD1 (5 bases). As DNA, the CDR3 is TGCAGTGCTAGAGCGGAGACAGCGAACACCGGGGAGCTGTTTTTT. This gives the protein CSARAETANTGELFF.